The text below deals with one T cell receptor (beta chain). The data were obtained in a study of Graves' ophthalmopathy and Graves' hyperthyroidism. For the study at large: Sampling took place at initial diagnosis, with peripheral blood obtained before any treatment.

The germline V gene has CDR1 KGHDR and CDR2 SFDVKD. The CDR3 is made up of 12 amino acids. Trimming pared 5 bases from V and 6 bases from J, leaving 9 bases between. RNA transcripts served as template for amplifying TCR beta CDR3 sequences. RT-PCR was first run with HTBI primers, then multiplex PCR in a second round. TCRdb independently ran MiXCR on the multiplex PCR reads; one entry per CDR3 protein. This sample has more than 40,000 distinct CDR3 sequences, with about 50% found just once. This receptor was identified in an adult man with Graves' ophthalmopathy. The sequencing input was peripheral blood. V usage is TRBV24-1 and J usage is TRBJ1-2, with D unresolved. CDR3 in DNA: TGTGCCACCAGTGCGGGGATAGATGGCTACACCTTC. It is translated as CATSAGIDGYTF.